Below are 6 T cell receptor beta chains sequenced from a single sample in a study of Ad26.COV2.S vaccination and SARS-CoV-2 variants. Assay used: immunoSEQ multiplex PCR; TCRdb lists only in-frame clones, some missing. The sample holds 400,000 to 500,000 clones, 80% to 90% seen once. The treatment is: roughly 19 received Ad26.COV2.S at low or high dose, single or two shots; roughly five received placebo; per-sample allocation not given. Vaccine and placebo recipients were sampled on day 63 after the first injection. Sequencing was performed on peripheral blood, taken in a trial of Ad26.COV2.S vaccine versus placebo. The source is a person aged 18 to 65 who received the Ad26.COV2.S COVID-19 vaccine or a placebo.

The chain carries TRBV21-1 and TRBJ2-7; the DNA was not used to check the table's D call, TRBD1. TRBV21-1 is deemed a pseudogene. This CDR3 spans 13 amino acids. The CDR3 nucleotides are TGTGCCAGCAGCAGGGGACAGAGCTACGAGCAGTACGTC. It encodes CASSRGQSYEQYV.

To note about this clone: Different DNA sequences within this sample yield the same CDR3. The chain couples TRBV5-1 to TRBJ2-6; D is perhaps TRBD1 (5 bases). CDR3 length equals 15 residues. The germline V gene has CDR1 SGHRS and CDR2 YFSETQ. V dropped 1 base and J dropped 4 bases, with 9 bases sitting between them. CDR3 DNA: TGCGCCAGCAGCTTGCAGGGAACAGGGGCCAACGTCCTGACTTTC. The encoded protein is CASSLQGTGANVLTF.

The V and J genes are TRBV7-9 and TRBJ1-4; D remains unclear. This CDR3 comprises 16 residues. Looked up from germline, CDR1 is SEHNR and CDR2 is FQNEAQ (reference sequence). V was shortened by 0 bases and J by 5 bases, with 13 bases between the two germline ends. CDR3: CASSLAPVIGNEKLFF. DNA of the CDR3: TGTGCCAGCAGCTTAGCGCCGGTAATAGGGAATGAAAAACTGTTTTTT.

The chain uses TRBV1 and TRBJ2-5; the tabulated D call, TRBD2, remains unverified against the DNA. TRBV1 represents a pseudogene. This CDR3 spans 17 amino acids. CDR3 DNA sequence: TGCACCAGCAGCCAAGATCGGACTAGCGGCTTGCAAGAGACCCAGTACTTC. This codes for CTSSQDRTSGLQETQYF.

The gene calls are TRBV10-3 and TRBJ1-4; D remains ambiguous. Germline V CDR1 and CDR2: ENHRY, SYGVKD. V was shortened by 6 bases and J by 0 bases, with 5 bases between the two germline ends. CDR3 length: 13 amino acids. The CDR3 sequence: CAIRTATNEKLFF. The CDR3 DNA reads TGTGCCATCAGGACTGCAACTAATGAAAAACTGTTTTTT.

The chain links TRBV4-3 to TRBJ2-3; TRBD2 agrees at 15 bases. Germline loops: CDR1 LGHNA, CDR2 YSLEER. Trimming took 2 bases from V and 3 from J; bases not matched to a gene: 3. The CDR3 loop spans 17 amino acids. The chain's CDR3 is CASSQQGTSGGTDTQYF. The CDR3 nucleotides are TGCGCCAGCAGCCAACAGGGGACTAGCGGGGGGACAGATACGCAGTATTTT.